The clone carrying this T cell receptor beta chain was counted a few times. The antigen remains unidentified. TCRdb's copy holds only in-frame clones and misses some; the assay was immunoSEQ multiplex PCR. Here the sample spans about 16,000 clones, about 60% being singletons. All the patients suffered relapse after autologous stem cell transplantation, and brentuximab vedotin exposure differed. This sample was included in a study of PD-1 blockade in classical Hodgkin lymphoma. Study outcomes and limitations: Possibly reflecting disease activity or prior therapy, repertoire differences have causes that remain undefined. Relapsed/refractory patients reportedly had the lowest baseline TCR diversity, below newly diagnosed patients, who were below healthy donors.

Per the germline V gene, CDR1 is MNHEY and CDR2 is SMNVEV (reference sequence). Trimming removed 6 bases from V and 4 bases from J; junction bases left unmatched: 10. The CDR3 covers 15 residues. This TCR came from a human donor with classical Hodgkin lymphoma. The V and J genes are TRBV27 and TRBJ2-7; 9 positions match TRBD1. The sequences come from peripheral blood mononuclear cells (PBMCs), collected at baseline. CDR3 sequence reads: CASSPLLGQGYEQYF. CDR3 coding DNA: TGTGCCAGCAGCCCACTCCTGGGACAGGGATACGAGCAGTACTTC.